One and the same sample provided the 19 T cell receptor beta chains below, sequenced in a study of blood T cell repertoires in COVID-19. TCRdb's copy holds only in-frame clones and misses some; the assay was immunoSEQ multiplex PCR. The data show nearly 50,000 clones, with about 86% seen just once and over 4.5% held by the top ten. Input material: peripheral blood. Receptors were obtained from a man in his forties or fifties with active COVID-19.

This clone was observed a single time. This CDR3 reads CASSYSDRGADAFF. CDR3 in DNA: TGTGCCAGCAGTTACTCTGACAGGGGTGCGGATGCTTTCTTT. The V gene is TRBV6-6, the J gene TRBJ1-1, with 8 bases aligning to TRBD1. From germline, CDR1 is MNHNY and CDR2 SVGAGI (reference sequence). V was pared by 0 bases and J by 11 bases, with 8 bases of the junction left unmatched. The CDR3 spans 14 residues.

The chain employs TRBV11-3 and TRBJ2-6, with 8 bases identical to TRBD1. V dropped 6 bases and J dropped 0; count of bases not matched to a gene: 4. The CDR3 is made up of 16 amino acids. Germline CDR1 is SGHNT and CDR2 is YENEEA. The CDR3 sequence: CASSQGAFSGANVLTF. Here the CDR3 DNA reads TGTGCCAGCAGTCAGGGGGCCTTCTCTGGGGCCAACGTCCTGACTTTC.

The chain couples TRBV5-1 to TRBJ2-7, with 8 bases fitting TRBD1. J lost 2 bases, V lost 2 bases, and 6 bases had no gene match. Germline V lookup: CDR1 SGHRS, CDR2 YFSETQ. The CDR3 contains 15 residues. CDR3 region: CASSLGQGDPYEQYF. In nucleotides, the CDR3 is TGCGCCAGCAGCTTAGGACAGGGCGATCCCTACGAGCAGTACTTC.

The rearrangement uses TRBV11-2 and TRBJ2-2; D call uncertain. The CDR3 has 16 amino acids. Germline V gene sequence: CDR1 SGHAT, CDR2 FQNNGV. Trimming took 11 bases from V and 0 from J, leaving 19 bases between them. The DNA for the CDR3 is TGTGCCGTCGGTTTATCTTTAACAGCGAACACCGGGGAGCTGTTTTTT. Its protein is CAVGLSLTANTGELFF.

The chain combines TRBV5-1 with TRBJ2-3, with 12 positions matching TRBD2. Germline V CDR1 and CDR2: SGHRS, YFSETQ. CDR3 size: 15 residues. The junction had 6 bases not matched to a gene; V was cut back by 4 bases and J by 6 bases. In DNA form, the CDR3 reads TGCGCCAGCAGCGTCTGGACTAGCGGGAAGGATACGCAGTATTTT. Translated, it gives CASSVWTSGKDTQYF. The full variable domain, with the rest looked up from reference TRBV5-1 and TRBJ2-3, is KAGVTQTPRYLIKTRGQQVTLSCSPISGHRSVSWYQQTPGQGLQFLFEYFSETQRNKGNFPGRFSGRQFSNSRSEMNVSTLELGDSALYLCASSVWTSGKDTQYFGPGTRLTVL.

CDR3 residues: CASSVGQGGSDTQYF. CDR3 DNA: TGTGCCAGCAGCGTAGGGCAGGGAGGGTCAGATACGCAGTATTTT. V gene TRBV9 combines with J gene TRBJ2-3, with TRBD2 matching 7 bases. CDR1 and CDR2 (germline): SGDLS, YYNGEE. With 0 bases clipped from V and 4 bases from J, the junction kept 5 bases outside the gene matches. This CDR3 has 15 residues. The whole variable domain, filled in from reference TRBV9 and TRBJ2-3, reads DSGVTQTPKHLITATGQRVTLRCSPRSGDLSVYWYQQSLDQGLQFLIQYYNGEERAKGNILERFSAQQFPDLHSELNLSSLELGDSALYFCASSVGQGGSDTQYFGPGTRLTVL.

The CDR3 loop is CASSPLAPQNIQYF. The CDR3 region has the DNA TGTGCCAGCTCACCACTAGCGCCTCAAAACATTCAGTACTTC. The V call is TRBV18, the J call TRBJ2-4; D might be TRBD2 (5 bases). In germline, CDR1 is KGHSH, CDR2 LQKENI. This CDR3 has 14 amino acids. V lost 1 base, J lost 5 bases, and 9 bases lay in between.

This chain links TRBV11-2 with TRBJ2-1, with 9 bases fitting TRBD2. J gave up 7 bases and V 5 bases, and 18 bases lay outside the gene matches. The CDR3 loop spans 18 amino acids. Germline CDR1 SGHAT, CDR2 FQNNGV. The CDR3 DNA is TGTGCCAGCAGCCCCCCGGGGTGGGGGGCGGGAGGGACAAATGAGCAGTTCTTC. Its protein product is CASSPPGWGAGGTNEQFF.

This rearrangement joins TRBV7-6 to TRBJ1-5; D is uncertain. CDR3 size: 15 residues. In germline, CDR1 is SGHVS, CDR2 FNYEAQ. V lost 1 base, J lost 0 bases, and 7 bases lay in between. CDR3 protein: CASSLVADSNQPQHF. The CDR3 DNA sequence: TGTGCCAGCAGCTTAGTCGCGGATAGCAATCAGCCCCAGCATTTT.

The V and J genes are TRBV27 and TRBJ1-5; 7 nucleotides line up with TRBD1. The CDR3 sequence is 14 residues long. With V trimmed by 6 bases and J by 5 bases, 7 bases remained unmatched. Germline-derived CDR1 and CDR2 are MNHEY and SMNVEV (reference sequence). Here the CDR3 reads CASRAGTEYQPQHF. The CDR3 DNA follows: TGTGCCAGCAGGGCCGGGACAGAATATCAGCCCCAGCATTTT.

The chain couples TRBV9 to TRBJ2-5; perhaps TRBD1 as D (5 bases). CDR1 and CDR2 (germline): SGDLS, YYNGEE. The length of the CDR3 is 14 residues. Trimming stripped 4 bases from V and 7 bases from J, with 17 bases between. This CDR3 reads CASSPPDSQGTQYF. The CDR3 nucleotides read TGTGCCAGCAGCCCACCTGACAGTCAGGGGACCCAGTACTTC.

This clone has only one observation. This sequence joins TRBV2 and TRBJ1-1; possible D gene TRBD1, 5 bases. V shed 8 bases and J shed 0 bases, with 13 bases lying between them. This CDR3 is built from 14 residues. CDR1 is SNHLY and CDR2 is FYNNEI in the germline V gene. As DNA, the CDR3 is TGTGCCAGCCCAGCTGGGGCCCTGAACACTGAAGCTTTCTTT. This sequence encodes CASPAGALNTEAFF.

This clone was counted a few times. This rearrangement joins TRBV7-9 to TRBJ1-2; D unresolved. Germline CDR1 SEHNR, CDR2 FQNEAQ (reference sequence). V lost 1 base and J lost 4, with 10 bases in between. CDR3 length: 14 residues. As DNA, the CDR3 is TGTGCCAGCAGCTTAGATGCGGGATTCTATGGCTACACCTTC. Translating gives CASSLDAGFYGYTF.

V usage is TRBV30 and J usage is TRBJ1-2; TRBD1 is a possible D gene (5 bases). Trimming took 1 base from V and 3 from J, leaving 12 bases between them. CDR1 GTSNPN and CDR2 SVGIG come from the germline V gene (reference sequence). The CDR3 spans 14 residues. CDR3 residues: CAWSEGLEDYGYTF. The CDR3 DNA reads TGTGCCTGGAGTGAGGGACTCGAGGACTATGGCTACACCTTC.

The rearrangement joins TRBV27 to TRBJ2-7; possible D gene TRBD2, 6 bases. Per germline, CDR1 MNHEY and CDR2 SMNVEV (reference sequence). V lost 7 bases and J lost 5, with 18 bases in between. This CDR3 has 14 residues. The CDR3 nucleotides read TGTGCCAGCACCCTTACTGGAGGGAGGCACGAGCAGTACTTC. Amino acid sequence: CASTLTGGRHEQYF.

V gene TRBV6-5 combines with J gene TRBJ2-7, with TRBD2 matching over 11 bases. Trimming removed 2 bases from V and 4 bases from J; junction bases left unmatched: 4. This CDR3 comprises 15 residues. Germline loops: CDR1 MNHEY, CDR2 SVGAGI. The chain's CDR3 is CASSYRLAGSYEQYF. DNA of the CDR3: TGTGCCAGCAGTTACCGACTAGCGGGATCATACGAGCAGTACTTC.

The J gene is TRBJ2-3, the V gene TRBV10-3, with a tentative D call TRBD1 (5 bases). The CDR3 sequence is 17 residues long. V was trimmed by 0 bases and J by 0 bases, leaving 13 bases between them. CDR1 ENHRY and CDR2 SYGVKD come from the germline V gene. The chain's CDR3 is CAISESGQGPSTDTQYF. The CDR3 DNA sequence: TGTGCCATCAGTGAGTCTGGGCAGGGCCCTAGCACAGATACGCAGTATTTT.

The chain links TRBV27 to TRBJ2-7, with TRBD2 matching over 8 bases. CDR3 length: 14 residues. Germline V gene sequence: CDR1 MNHEY, CDR2 SMNVEV (reference sequence). V gave up 6 bases and J gave up 5 bases; unmatched junction bases: 9. The CDR3 DNA is TGTGCCAGCAGATTGGGCGGGAGGATCAACGAGCAGTACTTC. Its translation is CASRLGGRINEQYF.

The sample holds one count of this clone. V gene TRBV5-1 combines with J gene TRBJ2-1; 15 bases align to TRBD2. The CDR3 has 15 residues. Germline CDR1 is SGHRS and CDR2 is YFSETQ. V dropped 3 bases and J dropped 8; count of bases not matched to a gene: 3. CDR3 nucleotide sequence: TGCGCCAGCAGCTGGGGACTAGCGGGAGGTGATGAGCAGTTCTTC. This sequence encodes CASSWGLAGGDEQFF.